This T cell receptor (beta chain) was sequenced in a study of T cell responses to AZD1222 COVID-19 vaccine. At the level of the study: Second doses were pooled across both intervals (about 4 or about 12 weeks).

Worth noting for this clone: Its antigen is currently unknown.

The protocol was immunoSEQ multiplex PCR, while the TCRdb copy is restricted to in-frame clones and leaves out a portion. Seen here are more than 150,000 clones, almost 95% observed once, and the top ten hold about 9.4%. Per the germline V gene, CDR1 is ENHRY and CDR2 is SYGVKD. The CDR3 is 14 amino acids. The ends lost 8 bases at V and 1 base at J; junction bases unmatched: 7. Study results and limitations: Across the whole spike, CD4 TCRs peaked at regions 160-218 and 743-854. Close to half of spike-specific TCRs reportedly recognize unmutated variant regions. All repertoire sampling was performed exclusively after the peak T cell response.

Sequencing used peripheral blood, obtained on day 0 of AZD1222 vaccination. V gene TRBV10-3 combines with J gene TRBJ1-1; 7 bases are a match to TRBD1. This receptor was identified in an adult in good health. The CDR3 spells CAIAMTGPNTEAFF. CDR3 DNA: TGTGCCATCGCGATGACAGGGCCGAACACTGAAGCTTTCTTT.